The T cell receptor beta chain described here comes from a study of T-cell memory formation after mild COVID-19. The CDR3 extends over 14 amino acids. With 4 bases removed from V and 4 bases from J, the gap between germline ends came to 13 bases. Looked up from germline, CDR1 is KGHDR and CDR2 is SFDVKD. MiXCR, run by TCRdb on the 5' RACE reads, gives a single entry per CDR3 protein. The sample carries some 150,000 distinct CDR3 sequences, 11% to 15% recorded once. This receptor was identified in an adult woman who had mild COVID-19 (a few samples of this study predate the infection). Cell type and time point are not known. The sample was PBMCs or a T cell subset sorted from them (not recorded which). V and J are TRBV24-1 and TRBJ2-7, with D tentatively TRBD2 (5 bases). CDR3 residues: CATSDNSGLYEQYF. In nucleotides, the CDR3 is TGTGCCACCAGTGACAATTCCGGACTGTACGAGCAGTACTTC.